This TCR beta chain was identified in a study of blood T cell repertoires in COVID-19. Study-wide context: Sites across the United States, Italy and Spain contributed samples from acute and convalescent COVID-19.

In the authors' methods: For nucleated cells, counts were estimated from reference gene primer amplification. Here immunoSEQ multiplex PCR was the method, and the copy in TCRdb shows in-frame clones only, minus some. From that table come the V and J calls and clone size; the DNA was used to work out D and trimming. The sample consists of some 120,000 clones, about 70% of them appearing once. This clone was seen only once. The TCR was taken from an older woman with acute or convalescent COVID-19. The source material was peripheral blood.

CDR3 nucleotide sequence: TGTGCCAGCAGTTACTCAAGACTAGCGGGGGATTACAATGAGCAGTTCTTC. Translated, it gives CASSYSRLAGDYNEQFF. The rearrangement links TRBV6-2 or TRBV6-3 to TRBJ2-1; TRBD2 aligns across 12 bases. CDR1 is MNHEY and CDR2 is SVGEGT in the germline V gene. This CDR3 spans 17 amino acids. V was pared by 0 bases and J by 4 bases, with 4 bases of the junction left unmatched.